Below, 13 T cell receptor beta chains from the same sample are listed, as sequenced in a study of OX40 agonist ivuxolimab in advanced cancers. Repertoires were generated with immunoSEQ multiplex PCR, while TCRdb's copy carries only in-frame clones and drops some. The sample lists about 31,000 clones, approximately 87% occurring once. This material consisted of CD4+ or CD8+ T cells sorted from blood, taken in a trial of the OX40 agonist ivuxolimab. The receptors stem from an adult with an advanced solid tumor such as melanoma, head and neck, liver or kidney cancer.

The V and J genes are TRBV27 and TRBJ2-3, with D perhaps matching TRBD1 or TRBD2 (5 bases each). The V end was cut by 5 bases, the J end by 1 base, with 13 bases between. In germline, CDR1 is MNHEY, CDR2 SMNVEV (reference sequence). The CDR3 has 15 residues. CDR3 residues: CASSPKSGRTDTQYF. CDR3 in DNA: TGTGCCAGCAGTCCCAAATCGGGGCGCACAGATACGCAGTATTTT.

This chain connects TRBV20-1 to TRBJ2-1; a possible D gene is TRBD2 (5 bases). Trimming stripped 6 bases from V and 9 bases from J, with 9 bases between. The V gene's germline CDR1 is DFQATT and CDR2 SNEGSKA (reference sequence). CDR3 size: 10 residues. The CDR3 DNA is TGCAGTGCCCCCAGCGGTGAGCAGTTCTTC. It translates to CSAPSGEQFF.

This clone has only one observation. The rearrangement uses TRBV4-1 and TRBJ1-1; tentative D call: TRBD1 (6 bases). CDR1 MGHRA and CDR2 YSYEKL come from the germline V gene. CDR3 length: 14 amino acids. Trimming removed 0 bases at V and 7 bases at J, with 12 bases between. The DNA for the CDR3 is TGCGCCAGCAGCCAAGATGGGGGGGGCTATGAAGCTTTCTTT. This sequence encodes CASSQDGGGYEAFF.

The V and J genes are TRBV28 and TRBJ2-1; 10 positions agree with TRBD2. From germline, CDR1 is MDHEN and CDR2 SYDVKM. J gave up 5 bases and V 6 bases, and 10 bases lay outside the gene matches. This CDR3 region has 16 residues. This chain's CDR3 is CASRSLAGGLHNEQFF. In DNA, the CDR3 is TGTGCCAGCAGATCTTTAGCGGGAGGTCTTCACAATGAGCAGTTCTTC.

V usage is TRBV9 and J usage is TRBJ2-7, with 10 bases identical to TRBD1. J was trimmed by 6 bases and V by 0 bases; bases with no gene match: 0. Germline V gene lookup returns CDR1 SGDLS and CDR2 YYNGEE. The CDR3 covers 13 residues. CDR3 region: CASSVGDRGEQYF. As DNA, the CDR3 is TGTGCCAGCAGCGTAGGGGACAGGGGCGAGCAGTACTTC. Drawing the rest from reference TRBV9 and TRBJ2-7, the complete variable domain is DSGVTQTPKHLITATGQRVTLRCSPRSGDLSVYWYQQSLDQGLQFLIQYYNGEERAKGNILERFSAQQFPDLHSELNLSSLELGDSALYFCASSVGDRGEQYFGPGTRLTVT.

This chain connects TRBV10-3 to TRBJ2-1; D remains unclear. The germline V gene has CDR1 ENHRY and CDR2 SYGVKD. V was pared by 2 bases and J by 5 bases, with 4 bases between. The CDR3 totals 12 residues. The CDR3 nucleotides read TGTGCCATCAGTGAGGATCACAATGAGCAGTTCTTC. Encoded protein: CAISEDHNEQFF.

The V call is TRBV27, the J call TRBJ2-7, with 7 nucleotides matching TRBD2. V dropped 5 bases and J dropped 2; count of bases not matched to a gene: 6. This CDR3 contains 14 residues. CDR1 is MNHEY and CDR2 is SMNVEV in the germline V gene (reference sequence). CDR3 protein: CASSPGLDPYEQYF. CDR3 nucleotides: TGTGCCAGCAGTCCAGGACTAGACCCCTACGAGCAGTACTTC.

The V and J genes are TRBV6-5 and TRBJ1-1; no clear D gene. Trimming stripped 2 bases from V and 4 bases from J, with 8 bases between. The CDR3 spans 13 residues. CDR1 is MNHEY, CDR2 SVGAGI, per germline. The CDR3 sequence is CASSYGVATEAFF. CDR3 bases: TGTGCCAGCAGTTACGGGGTCGCCACTGAAGCTTTCTTT.

CDR3 in amino acids: CASSLDRGPFATNEKLFF. The DNA of the CDR3 is TGTGCCAGCAGTTTAGACAGGGGACCTTTTGCAACTAATGAAAAACTGTTTTTT. The genes are TRBV27 and TRBJ1-4; 8 bases map to TRBD1. The V and J ends lost 2 bases and 0 bases, in that order; junction bases with no gene match: 8. The germline V gene has CDR1 MNHEY and CDR2 SMNVEV (reference sequence). The length of the CDR3 is 18 residues.

This sequence joins TRBV6-5 and TRBJ2-3; no reliable D call. The CDR3 loop spans 13 amino acids. The germline V gene has CDR1 MNHEY and CDR2 SVGAGI. V shed 1 base and J shed 3 bases, with 5 bases lying between them. The CDR3 DNA sequence: TGTGCCAGCAGTTACTTTGCGACAGATACGCAGTATTTT. Protein sequence: CASSYFATDTQYF.

V and J are TRBV2 and TRBJ2-2; D might be TRBD2 (5 bases). Deletions cut 2 bases from V and 5 bases from J, with 12 bases between. The CDR3 is made up of 15 amino acids. The germline V gene has CDR1 SNHLY and CDR2 FYNNEI. The CDR3: CASSEWPGGTGELFF. CDR3 in DNA: TGTGCCAGCAGTGAATGGCCGGGCGGGACCGGGGAGCTGTTTTTT.

This rearrangement joins TRBV28 to TRBJ1-1, with D unclear. The germline gives CDR1 MDHEN, CDR2 SYDVKM. With 3 bases removed from V and 4 bases from J, the gap between germline ends came to 12 bases. The CDR3 extends over 14 amino acids. CDR3 loop: CASSLQRFSTEAFF. In DNA, the CDR3 is TGTGCCAGCAGTTTGCAGAGGTTTTCCACTGAAGCTTTCTTT.

This clone appeared a single time. The rearrangement links TRBV14 to TRBJ1-1, with a tentative D call TRBD1 (6 bases). This CDR3 has 11 residues. The germline CDR1 and CDR2 sequences are SGHDN and FVKESK. V lost 5 bases to trimming and J lost 6 bases, with 7 bases between them. The CDR3 DNA reads TGTGCCAGCAGCGAGGGGGCTGAAGCTTTCTTT. This translates into CASSEGAEAFF.